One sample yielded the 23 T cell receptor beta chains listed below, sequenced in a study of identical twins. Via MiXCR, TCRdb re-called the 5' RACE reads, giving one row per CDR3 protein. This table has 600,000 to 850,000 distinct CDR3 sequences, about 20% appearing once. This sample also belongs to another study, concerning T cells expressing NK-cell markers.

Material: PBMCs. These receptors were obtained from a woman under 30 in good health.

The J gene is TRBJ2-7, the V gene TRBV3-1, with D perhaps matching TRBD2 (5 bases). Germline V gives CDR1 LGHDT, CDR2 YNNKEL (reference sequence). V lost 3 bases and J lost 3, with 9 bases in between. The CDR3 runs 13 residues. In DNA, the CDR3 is TGTGCCAGCAGCCATGAGCGGAACTACGAGCAGTACTTC. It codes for CASSHERNYEQYF.

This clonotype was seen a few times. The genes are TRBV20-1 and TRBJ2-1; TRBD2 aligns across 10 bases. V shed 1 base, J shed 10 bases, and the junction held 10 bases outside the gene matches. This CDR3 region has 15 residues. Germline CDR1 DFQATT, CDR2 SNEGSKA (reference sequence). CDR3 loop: CSARAEASGRREQFF. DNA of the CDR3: TGCAGTGCTAGAGCGGAGGCTAGCGGGAGACGGGAGCAGTTCTTC.

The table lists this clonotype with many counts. The CDR3 reads CASSRRRNTEAFF. For the CDR3, the DNA is TGTGCCAGCAGCCGAAGGCGGAACACTGAAGCTTTCTTT. The V call is TRBV5-6, the J call TRBJ1-1; D gene uncertain. The CDR3 extends over 13 amino acids. CDR1 and CDR2 from the germline V gene are SGHDT and YYEEEE. Trimming took off 4 bases at V and 1 base at J, with 8 bases between the two ends.

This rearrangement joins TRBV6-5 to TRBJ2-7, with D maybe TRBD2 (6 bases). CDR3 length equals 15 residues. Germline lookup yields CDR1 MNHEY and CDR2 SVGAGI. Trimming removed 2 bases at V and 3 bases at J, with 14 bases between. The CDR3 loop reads CASSYAGGTIYEQYF. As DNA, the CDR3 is TGTGCCAGCAGTTACGCCGGGGGAACTATCTACGAGCAGTACTTC.

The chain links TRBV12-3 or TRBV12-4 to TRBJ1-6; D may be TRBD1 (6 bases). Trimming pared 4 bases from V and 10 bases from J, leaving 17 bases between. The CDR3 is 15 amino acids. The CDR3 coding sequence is TGTGCCAGCAGTTCAACAGGGTCGGTTGGCTCACCCCTCCACTTT. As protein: CASSSTGSVGSPLHF.

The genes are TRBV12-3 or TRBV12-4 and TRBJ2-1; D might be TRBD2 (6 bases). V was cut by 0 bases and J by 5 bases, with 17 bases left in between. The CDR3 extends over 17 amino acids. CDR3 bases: TGTGCCAGCAGTTTAGCGGAGGGGACCATAGCTAACAATGAGCAGTTCTTC. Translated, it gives CASSLAEGTIANNEQFF.

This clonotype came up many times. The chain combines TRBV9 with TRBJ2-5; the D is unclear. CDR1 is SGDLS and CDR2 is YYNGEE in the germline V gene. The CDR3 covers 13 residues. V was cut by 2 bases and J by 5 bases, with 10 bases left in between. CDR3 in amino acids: CASSVFGSETQYF. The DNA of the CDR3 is TGTGCCAGCAGCGTGTTTGGCTCGGAGACCCAGTACTTC.

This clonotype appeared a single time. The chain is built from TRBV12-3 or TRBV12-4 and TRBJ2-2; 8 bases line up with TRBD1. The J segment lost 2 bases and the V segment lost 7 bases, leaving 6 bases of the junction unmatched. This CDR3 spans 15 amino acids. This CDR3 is CASTGQGTNTGELFF. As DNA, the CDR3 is TGTGCCAGCACCGGACAGGGAACTAACACCGGGGAGCTGTTTTTT.

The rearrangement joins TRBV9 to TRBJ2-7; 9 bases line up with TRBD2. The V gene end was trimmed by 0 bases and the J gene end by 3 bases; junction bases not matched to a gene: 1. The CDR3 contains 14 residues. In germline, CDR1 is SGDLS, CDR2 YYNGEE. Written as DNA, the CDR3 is TGTGCCAGCAGCGTAGAAGCGGGGGGCTACGAGCAGTACTTC. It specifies CASSVEAGGYEQYF.

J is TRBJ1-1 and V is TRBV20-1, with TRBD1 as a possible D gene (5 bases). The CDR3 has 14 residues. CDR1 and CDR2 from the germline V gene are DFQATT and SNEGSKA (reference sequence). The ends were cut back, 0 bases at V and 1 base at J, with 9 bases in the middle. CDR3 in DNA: TGCAGTGCTAGAGAGAGGGGAAAGAACACTGAAGCTTTCTTT. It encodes CSARERGKNTEAFF.

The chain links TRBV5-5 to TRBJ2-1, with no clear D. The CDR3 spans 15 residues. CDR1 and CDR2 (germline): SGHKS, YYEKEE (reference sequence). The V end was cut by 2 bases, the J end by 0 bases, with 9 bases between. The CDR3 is CASSFYASSYNEQFF. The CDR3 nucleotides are TGTGCCAGCAGCTTCTACGCGAGCTCCTACAATGAGCAGTTCTTC.

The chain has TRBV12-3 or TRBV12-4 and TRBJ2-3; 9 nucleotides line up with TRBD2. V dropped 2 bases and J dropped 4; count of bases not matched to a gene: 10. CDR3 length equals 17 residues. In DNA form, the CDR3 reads TGTGCCAGCAGTTTACCCTGGCGGGGGGGTCGCCCAGATACGCAGTATTTT. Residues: CASSLPWRGGRPDTQYF.

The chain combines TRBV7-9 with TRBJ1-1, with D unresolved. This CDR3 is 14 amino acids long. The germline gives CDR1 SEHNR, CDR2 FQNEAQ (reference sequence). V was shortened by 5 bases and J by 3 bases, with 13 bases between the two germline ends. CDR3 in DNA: TGTGCCAGCAGCCCGGACGGTTGGGACACTGAAGCTTTCTTT. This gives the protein CASSPDGWDTEAFF.

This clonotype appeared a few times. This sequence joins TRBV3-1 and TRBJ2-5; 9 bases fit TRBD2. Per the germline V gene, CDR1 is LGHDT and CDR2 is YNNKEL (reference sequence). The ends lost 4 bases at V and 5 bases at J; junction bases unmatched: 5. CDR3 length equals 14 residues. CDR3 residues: CASSPSGTSETQYF. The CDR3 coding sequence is TGTGCCAGCAGCCCTTCCGGGACTAGCGAGACCCAGTACTTC.

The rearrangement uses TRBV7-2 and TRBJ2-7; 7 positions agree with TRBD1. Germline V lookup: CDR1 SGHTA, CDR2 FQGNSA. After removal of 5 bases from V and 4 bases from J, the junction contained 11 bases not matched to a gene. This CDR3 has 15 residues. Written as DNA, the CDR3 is TGTGCCAGCAGCCCCGGACAGGTTGGGCCTTACGAGCAGTACTTC. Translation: CASSPGQVGPYEQYF. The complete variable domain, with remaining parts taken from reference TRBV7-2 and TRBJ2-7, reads GAGVSQSPSNKVTEKGKDVELRCDPISGHTALYWYRQSLGQGLEFLIYFQGNSAPDKSGLPSDRFSAERTGGSVSTLTIQRTQQEDSAVYLCASSPGQVGPYEQYFGPGTRLTVT.

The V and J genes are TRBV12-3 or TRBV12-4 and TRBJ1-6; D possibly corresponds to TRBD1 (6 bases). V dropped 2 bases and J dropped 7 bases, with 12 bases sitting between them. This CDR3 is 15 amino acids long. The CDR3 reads CASSLIGQGNSPLHF. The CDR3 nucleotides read TGTGCCAGCAGTTTAATAGGTCAGGGGAATTCACCCCTCCACTTT.

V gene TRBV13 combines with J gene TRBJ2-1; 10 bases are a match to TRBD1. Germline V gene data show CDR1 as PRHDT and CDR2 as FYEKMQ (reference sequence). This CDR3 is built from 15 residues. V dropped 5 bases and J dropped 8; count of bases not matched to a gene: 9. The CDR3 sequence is CASSPRDRGFYEQFF. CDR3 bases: TGTGCCAGCAGCCCCCGGGACAGGGGATTCTATGAGCAGTTCTTC.

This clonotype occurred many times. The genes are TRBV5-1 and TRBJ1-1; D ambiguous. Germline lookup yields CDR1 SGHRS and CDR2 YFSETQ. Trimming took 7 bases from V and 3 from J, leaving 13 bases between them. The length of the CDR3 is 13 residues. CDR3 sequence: CASSPGLDTEAFF. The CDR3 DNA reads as TGCGCCAGCTCCCCCGGGCTAGACACTGAAGCTTTCTTT.

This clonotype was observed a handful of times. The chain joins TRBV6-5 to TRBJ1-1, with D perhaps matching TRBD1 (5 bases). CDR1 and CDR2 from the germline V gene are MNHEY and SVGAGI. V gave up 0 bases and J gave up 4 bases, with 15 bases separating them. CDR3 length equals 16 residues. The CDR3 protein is CASSYSRWGSPTEAFF. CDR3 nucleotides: TGTGCCAGCAGTTACTCCCGTTGGGGGTCCCCCACTGAAGCTTTCTTT.

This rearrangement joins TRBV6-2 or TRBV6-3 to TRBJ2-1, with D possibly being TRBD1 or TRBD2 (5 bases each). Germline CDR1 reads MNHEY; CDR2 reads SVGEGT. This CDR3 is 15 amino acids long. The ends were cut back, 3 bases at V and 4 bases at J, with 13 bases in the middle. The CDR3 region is CASSYGQGEYNEQFF. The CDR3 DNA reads TGTGCCAGCAGTTATGGGCAGGGAGAATACAATGAGCAGTTCTTC.

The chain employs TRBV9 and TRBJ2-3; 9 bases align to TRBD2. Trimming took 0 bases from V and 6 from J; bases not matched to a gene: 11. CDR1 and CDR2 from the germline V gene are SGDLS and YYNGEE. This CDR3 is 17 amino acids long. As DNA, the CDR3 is TGTGCCAGCAGCGTAGGTGGTAGCGGGAGTTTTGGGGATACGCAGTATTTT. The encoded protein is CASSVGGSGSFGDTQYF.

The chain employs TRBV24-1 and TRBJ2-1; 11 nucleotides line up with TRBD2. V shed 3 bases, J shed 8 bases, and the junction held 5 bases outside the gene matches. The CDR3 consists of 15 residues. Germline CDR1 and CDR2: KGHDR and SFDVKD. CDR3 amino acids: CATSDVAGGPHEQFF. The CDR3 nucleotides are TGTGCCACCAGTGATGTAGCGGGAGGGCCTCATGAGCAGTTCTTC.

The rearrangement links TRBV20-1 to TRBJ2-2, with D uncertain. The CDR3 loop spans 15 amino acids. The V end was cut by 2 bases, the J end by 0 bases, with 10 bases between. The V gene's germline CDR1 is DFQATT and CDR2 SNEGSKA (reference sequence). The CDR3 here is CSARNPLTNTGELFF. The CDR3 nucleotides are TGCAGTGCTAGAAATCCACTAACGAACACCGGGGAGCTGTTTTTT.